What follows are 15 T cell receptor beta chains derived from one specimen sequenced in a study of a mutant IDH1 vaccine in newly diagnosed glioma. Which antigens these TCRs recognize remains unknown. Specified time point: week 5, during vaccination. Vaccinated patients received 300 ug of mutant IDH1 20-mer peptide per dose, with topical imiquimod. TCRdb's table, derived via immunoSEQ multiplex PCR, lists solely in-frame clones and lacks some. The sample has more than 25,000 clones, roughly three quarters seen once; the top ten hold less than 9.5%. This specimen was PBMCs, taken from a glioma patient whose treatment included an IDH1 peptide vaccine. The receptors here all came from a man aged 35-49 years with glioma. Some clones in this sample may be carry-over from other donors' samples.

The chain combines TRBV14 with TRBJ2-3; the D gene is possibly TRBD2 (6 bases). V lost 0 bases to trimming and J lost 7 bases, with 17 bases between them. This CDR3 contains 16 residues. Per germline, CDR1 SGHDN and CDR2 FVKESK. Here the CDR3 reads CASSQDQGGVAHTQYF. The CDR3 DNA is TGTGCCAGCAGCCAAGATCAGGGCGGGGTCGCACATACGCAGTATTTT.

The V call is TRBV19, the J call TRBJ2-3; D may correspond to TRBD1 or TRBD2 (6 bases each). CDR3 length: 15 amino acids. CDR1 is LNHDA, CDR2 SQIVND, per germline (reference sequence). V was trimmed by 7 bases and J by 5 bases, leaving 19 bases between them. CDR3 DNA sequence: TGTGCCAGTACCCCGGGACAACGGAGGGGAGATACGCAGTATTTT. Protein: CASTPGQRRGDTQYF.

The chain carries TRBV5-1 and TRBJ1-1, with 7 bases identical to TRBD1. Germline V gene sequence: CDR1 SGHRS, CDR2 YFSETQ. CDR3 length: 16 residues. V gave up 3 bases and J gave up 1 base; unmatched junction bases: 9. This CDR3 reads CASSYSIQGSNTEAFF. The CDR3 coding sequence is TGCGCCAGCAGCTACAGTATACAGGGGTCGAACACTGAAGCTTTCTTT.

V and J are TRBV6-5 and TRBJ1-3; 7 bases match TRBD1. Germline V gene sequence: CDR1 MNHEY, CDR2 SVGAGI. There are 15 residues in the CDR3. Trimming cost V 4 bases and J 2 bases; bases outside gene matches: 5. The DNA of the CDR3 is TGTGCCAGCAGTTCGGACGACAGGGCTGGAAACACCATATATTTT. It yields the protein CASSSDDRAGNTIYF.

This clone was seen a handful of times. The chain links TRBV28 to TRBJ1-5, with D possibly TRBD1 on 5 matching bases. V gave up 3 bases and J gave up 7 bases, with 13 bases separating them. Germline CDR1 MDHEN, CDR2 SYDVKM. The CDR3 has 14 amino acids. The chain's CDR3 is CASSFVGGRQPQHF. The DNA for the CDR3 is TGTGCCAGCAGTTTCGTTGGGGGGAGGCAGCCCCAGCATTTT.

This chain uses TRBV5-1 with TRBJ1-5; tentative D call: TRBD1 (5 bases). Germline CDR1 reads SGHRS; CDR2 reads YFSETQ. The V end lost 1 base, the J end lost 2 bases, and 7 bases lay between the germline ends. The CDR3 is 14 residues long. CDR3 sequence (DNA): TGCGCCAGCAGCTTGCAGGGTGGCAATCAGCCCCAGCATTTT. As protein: CASSLQGGNQPQHF.

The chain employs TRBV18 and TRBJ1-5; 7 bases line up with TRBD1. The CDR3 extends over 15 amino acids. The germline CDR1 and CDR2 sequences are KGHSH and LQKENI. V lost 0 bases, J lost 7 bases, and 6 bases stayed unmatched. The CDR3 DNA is TGTGCCAGCTCACCACCTTCGGCAGGGGGACAGCCCCAGCATTTT. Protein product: CASSPPSAGGQPQHF.

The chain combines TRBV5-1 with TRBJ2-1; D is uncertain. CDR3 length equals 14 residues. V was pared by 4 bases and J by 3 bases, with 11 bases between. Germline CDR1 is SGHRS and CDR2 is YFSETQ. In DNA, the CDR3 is TGCGCCAGCAGCGAGCAGGTCAACTACAATGAGCAGTTCTTC. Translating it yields CASSEQVNYNEQFF.

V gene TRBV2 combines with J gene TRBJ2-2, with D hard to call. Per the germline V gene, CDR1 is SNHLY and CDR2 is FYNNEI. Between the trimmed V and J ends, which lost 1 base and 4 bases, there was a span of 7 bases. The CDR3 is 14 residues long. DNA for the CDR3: TGTGCCAGCAGTGAAGAAATCGGCACCGGGGAGCTGTTTTTT. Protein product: CASSEEIGTGELFF.

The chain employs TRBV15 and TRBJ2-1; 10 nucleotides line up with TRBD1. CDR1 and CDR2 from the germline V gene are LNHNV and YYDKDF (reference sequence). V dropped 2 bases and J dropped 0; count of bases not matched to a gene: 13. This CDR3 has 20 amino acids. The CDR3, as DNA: TGTGCCACCAGCAGAAGTGGGGGACAGGGGACTTTTGGCTCCTACAATGAGCAGTTCTTC. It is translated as CATSRSGGQGTFGSYNEQFF.

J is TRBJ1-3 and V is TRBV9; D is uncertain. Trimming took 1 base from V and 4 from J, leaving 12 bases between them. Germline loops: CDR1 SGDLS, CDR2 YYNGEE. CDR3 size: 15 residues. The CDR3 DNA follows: TGTGCCAGCAGCGTAAGTGGGGTCCGAGGAAACACCATATATTTT. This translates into CASSVSGVRGNTIYF.

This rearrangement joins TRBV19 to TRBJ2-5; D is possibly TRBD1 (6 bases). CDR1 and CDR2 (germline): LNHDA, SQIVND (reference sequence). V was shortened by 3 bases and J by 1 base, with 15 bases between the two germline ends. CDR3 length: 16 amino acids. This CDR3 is CASSIGADRPQETQYF. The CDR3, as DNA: TGTGCCAGTAGTATCGGGGCCGACAGGCCCCAAGAGACCCAGTACTTC.

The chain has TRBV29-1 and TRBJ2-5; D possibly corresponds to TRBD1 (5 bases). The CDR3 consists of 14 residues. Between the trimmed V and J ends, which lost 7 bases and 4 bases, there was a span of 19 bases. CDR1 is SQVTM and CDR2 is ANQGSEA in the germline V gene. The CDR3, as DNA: TGCAGCGCACACGACAGTCTAATGGGAGAGACCCAGTACTTC. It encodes CSAHDSLMGETQYF.

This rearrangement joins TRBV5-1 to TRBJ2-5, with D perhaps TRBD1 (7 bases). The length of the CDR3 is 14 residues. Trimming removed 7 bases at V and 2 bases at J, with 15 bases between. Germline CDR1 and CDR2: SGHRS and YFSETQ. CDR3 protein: CASRTPGGQETQYF. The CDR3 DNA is TGCGCCAGCCGTACCCCAGGGGGGCAAGAGACCCAGTACTTC.

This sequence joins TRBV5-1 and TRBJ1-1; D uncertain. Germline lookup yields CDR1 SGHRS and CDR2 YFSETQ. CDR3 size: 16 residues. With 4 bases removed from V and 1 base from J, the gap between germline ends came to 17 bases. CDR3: CASSEWTGFQNTEAFF. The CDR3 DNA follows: TGCGCCAGCAGCGAATGGACGGGGTTTCAGAACACTGAAGCTTTCTTT.